These T cell receptor beta chains were read from a single sample in a study of T cells in Graves' hyperthyroidism and ophthalmopathy. TCRdb reprocessed the multiplex PCR reads with MiXCR, giving one entry per CDR3 protein. The sample comprises hundreds of thousands of distinct CDR3 sequences, about a sixth of which are singletons, and less than 15% rests with the top ten. The sample consisted of blood. These receptors were obtained from a woman aged 18 to 35 with Graves' hyperthyroidism. The CDR3 runs from the conserved cysteine through the conserved F or W. The order of the fields is D gene, J gene, clone size, V gene, CDR3 DNA, CDR3 protein. A D gene is named only where the DNA matches it firmly. Size is stated for part of the rows, as once, few or many counts, or as a class when the clone is expanded.

>-|TRBJ1-1|many|TRBV11-2
TGTGCCAGCAGCTTTCGGGGGGGGAACACTGAAGCTTTCTTT
CASSFRGGNTEAFF
>TRBD2|TRBJ2-3|-|TRBV6-2/TRBV6-3
TGTGCCAGCAGTATAAATTCCAATAAAGCGGGGGAACGAACAGATACGCAGTATTTT
CASSINSNKAGERTDTQYF
>-|TRBJ2-1|few|TRBV20-1
TGCAGTGCTCAACGATCGCCCGGTCGCTACAATGAGCAGTTCTTC
CSAQRSPGRYNEQFF
>-|TRBJ2-7|-|TRBV27
TGTGCCAGCATATCCTTAAACTCCTACGAGCAGTACTTC
CASISLNSYEQYF
>-|TRBJ1-1|many|TRBV11-2
TGTGCCAGCAGCTCTATAAGGGGGGCGGACACTGAAGCTTTCTTT
CASSSIRGADTEAFF
>-|TRBJ2-2|many|TRBV2
TGTGCCAGCAGTGCCCAGGGGCTGGACGGGGAGCTGTTTTTT
CASSAQGLDGELFF
>-|TRBJ2-5|many|TRBV28
TGTGCCAGCAGTCCTATCGCGCGGCTGAAACAAGAGACCCAGTACTTC
CASSPIARLKQETQYF
>-|TRBJ1-4|few|TRBV20-1
TGCAGTGCTCTGCCGGGACCGATTAATGAAAAACTGTTTTTT
CSALPGPINEKLFF
>-|TRBJ1-4|few|TRBV7-9
TGTGCCAGCAGCCATGTCGGGATCTATCACGGCTTCTCTGAAAAACTGTTTTTT
CASSHVGIYHGFSEKLFF
>-|TRBJ1-6|many|TRBV11-2
TGTGCCAGCAGCTTAGTAACAGGGCTCAATTCACCCCTCCACTTT
CASSLVTGLNSPLHF
>-|TRBJ2-7|many|TRBV12-3/TRBV12-4
TGTGCCAGCAGTTCAACAATCCGGGACGGGGGCTACGAGCAGTACTTC
CASSSTIRDGGYEQYF
>TRBD2|TRBJ2-7|few|TRBV2
TGTGCCAGCAGCCTAGAACTAGCGACCTTCTACGAGCAGTACTTC
CASSLELATFYEQYF
>TRBD2|TRBJ2-3|-|TRBV10-3
TGTGCCATCAGGGGTGGGACTAGCGGGCGCACAGATACGCAGTATTTT
CAIRGGTSGRTDTQYF
>-|TRBJ2-2|many|TRBV12-3/TRBV12-4
TGTGCCAGCAGCCCACCGAAGGGGGGATTAAACCGCGGGGAGCTGTTTTTT
CASSPPKGGLNRGELFF
>TRBD1|TRBJ1-2|many|TRBV28
TGTGCCAGCAGTACCACAGGGGAGGGCGGCTACACCTTC
CASSTTGEGGYTF
>TRBD1|TRBJ1-1|many|TRBV7-9
TGTGCCAGCAGCACCGGACAGGGCTATCAAGCTTTCTTT
CASSTGQGYQAFF
>TRBD1|TRBJ1-2|many|TRBV2
TGTGCCAGCAGTACTGAACAGGGGAACTATGGCTACACCTTC
CASSTEQGNYGYTF
>-|TRBJ1-1|-|TRBV5-1
TGCGCCAGCAGCTTGGCGGGACCTACGAGTCGGGGGGCTTTCTTT
CASSLAGPTSRGAFF
>-|TRBJ2-7|many|TRBV15
TGTGCCACCAGCCTCGGGGGGCGTTCGATCTACGAGCAGTACTTC
CATSLGGRSIYEQYF
>TRBD1|TRBJ1-3|many|TRBV3-1
TGTGCCAGCAGCCATTTAAAGGGGGCTACTGGAAACACCATATATTTT
CASSHLKGATGNTIYF
>TRBD2|TRBJ2-7|-|TRBV25-1
TGTGCCAGCAGTGCGCAAGGGGCTAGCGGGAATAAAGAGCAGTACTTC
CASSAQGASGNKEQYF
>-|TRBJ2-1|many|TRBV3-1
TGTGCCAGCAGCCAAGATGCCGTGAATGAGCAGTTCTTC
CASSQDAVNEQFF
>-|TRBJ1-2|few|TRBV7-2
TGTGCCAGCACCACATTGGCCTATGGCTACACCTTC
CASTTLAYGYTF
>-|TRBJ2-7|many|TRBV2
TGTGCCAGCAGTGACGAGGCAACCACCTACGAGCAGTACTTC
CASSDEATTYEQYF
>TRBD1|TRBJ1-5|many|TRBV2
TGTGCCAGCAGGGACAGGGTTACGGGCAATCAGCCCCAGCATTTT
CASRDRVTGNQPQHF
>-|TRBJ1-1|many|TRBV10-2
TGCGCCAGCAGCAAGGGCACTGAAGCTTTCTTT
CASSKGTEAFF
>-|TRBJ2-1|few|TRBV6-5
TGTGCCAGCAGTTACGGTGGGATTTCGAGGAATGAGCAGTTCTTC
CASSYGGISRNEQFF
>-|TRBJ2-7|many|TRBV28
TGTGCCAGCACTCTACAGGGTAGCCTCAACGAGCAGTACTTC
CASTLQGSLNEQYF
>TRBD1|TRBJ1-5|many|TRBV5-6
TGTGCCAGCAGCAGGAGACAGGGCAACAATCAGCCCCAGCATTTT
CASSRRQGNNQPQHF
>TRBD2|TRBJ2-5|many|TRBV27
TGTGCCAGCAGTTTATATACTAGCGGGGGGGCACAAGAGACCCAGTACTTC
CASSLYTSGGAQETQYF
>TRBD1|TRBJ1-1|-|TRBV5-6
TGTGCCAGCAGCCGTCAGGGGGGGATGGCTTTCTTT
CASSRQGGMAFF
>-|TRBJ2-7|-|TRBV3-1
TGTGCCAGCAGCTTGGCAGTAATGGAGCAGTACTTC
CASSLAVMEQYF
>-|TRBJ1-5|many|TRBV3-1
TGTGCCAGCAGCCAAGAGGGAGGACAGCCCCAGCATTTT
CASSQEGGQPQHF